Listed here is a single T cell receptor beta chain. This clonotype was seen at least ten times. Its cognate antigen has yet to be identified. No clone much larger than this one lies a single base away; base qualities are absent. Deletion took 4 bases off V and 8 bases off J, with a span of 17 bases between the germline ends. As encoded in the germline V gene, CDR1 is SQVTM while CDR2 is ANQGSEA. Its CDR3 holds 13 amino acids, cysteine through phenylalanine. The kept DNA is CDR3 alone, 39 bases in frame from the first base. The data stem from a study of breast tumors, draining lymph nodes, adjacent tissues listed by TCRdb under 2016. In terms of the full investigation: The study compared TCR beta repertoires across tumor, adjacent nontumor tissue and axillary lymph nodes from breast cancer patients. The study aimed to assess the relationships and possible T-cell exchange between tumor, surrounding tissue and draining lymph node repertoires in human breast cancer.

Sequencing used an Illumina HiSeq 2000. TCR beta chain libraries were generated by multiplex PCR amplification. The amplified TCR beta chain products were analyzed by high-throughput sequencing. The raw public data were reprocessed by TCRdb itself: fastp quality trimming at Q25, MiXCR clonotype calling, in-frame beta chains only. Duplicate CDR3 protein sequences are folded into a single record with the most common DNA and genes. This sample holds more than 250,000 distinct CDR3 sequences; over 25% were observed only once. The ten largest clones add up to roughly 1.2% of the sample. Results the study describes overall, beyond this receptor: Rather than being directly demonstrated, the conclusion that tumor T cells originate in lymph nodes was presented as consistent with a hypothesis. The data were considered consistent with the idea that most tumor T cells come from the lymph node and then expand in tumor tissue. Tumor and nontumor tissue repertoires were significantly more similar in luminal-like than in basal-like breast cancer. T-cell repertoire diversity in tumors was found to be lower than in lymph nodes but higher than in nontumor tissue, and preferential V and J gene usage was observed.

Lymph node samples were obtained from the axillary draining lymph nodes of breast cancer patients. The V and J segments used are TRBV29-1 and TRBJ2-5, with no reliable assignment of the D segment. The specimen sequenced was axillary lymph node tissue. This receptor was identified in a female donor with breast cancer. Some clones in this sample may be carry-over from other donors' samples. The sequence in DNA is TGCAGCGTTGGCCCCAGCCCCAGCGAAACCCAGTACTTC. Its protein product is CSVGPSPSETQYF.